One and the same sample provided the 5 T cell receptor beta chains below, sequenced in a study of T cells after yellow fever vaccination (dated by TCRdb to 2018 to 2020). Libraries were built with 5' RACE. Sequencing took place on an Illumina NovaSeq 6000. TCRdb trimmed the raw reads at Q25, called clones with MiXCR and kept productive beta chains. Each CDR3 protein appears once, grouped with its most common genes and DNA. This sample lists some 150,000 distinct CDR3 sequences; more than 9.5% were detected once. Of the sample, 36% is held by the ten largest clones. The treatment or condition label corresponds to: live attenuated yellow fever vaccine strain. The specimen was CD8+ T cells sorted from PBMCs, collected 15 days after the yellow fever booster vaccination. The receptors were gathered from a man between 18 and 29 years old who received the YFV17D yellow fever vaccine.

This clonotype was observed a handful of times. The V call is TRBV6-1, the J call TRBJ1-3, with D unclear. This CDR3 is built from 15 residues. V dropped 4 bases and J dropped 8 bases, with 18 bases sitting between them. Germline V gene lookup returns CDR1 MNHNS and CDR2 SASEGT. CDR3: CASSVRQAKRDTIYF. The CDR3 bases are TGTGCCAGCAGTGTCAGGCAGGCCAAGCGAGACACCATATATTTT.

The V and J genes are TRBV6-2 or TRBV6-3 and TRBJ2-3; D is unclear. The V and J ends lost 3 bases and 2 bases respectively, with 6 bases between them. CDR1 and CDR2 (germline): MNHEY, SVGEGT. This CDR3 has 13 residues. The CDR3 nucleotides are TGTGCCAGCAGTTATGGTTACACAGATACGCAGTATTTT. Residues: CASSYGYTDTQYF.

This CDR3 is CASSPYGGTYEQYV. CDR3 nucleotide sequence: TGTGCCAGCAGCCCATATGGGGGTACCTACGAGCAGTACGTC. The V gene is TRBV11-1, the J gene TRBJ2-7, with D possibly called TRBD1 or TRBD2 (5 bases each). Germline assignment: CDR1 SGHAT and CDR2 FQDESV (reference sequence). The CDR3 contains 14 residues. V lost 5 bases, J lost 2 bases, and 13 bases lay in between.

This clonotype was detected many times. Germline and junction disagree at one end, which may indicate a read error. V and J are TRBV12-3 or TRBV12-4 and TRBJ1-5; the match to TRBD1 covers 7 bases. The CDR3 runs to 14 residues. CDR3 in DNA: TGTGCCAGCAGGCCGACAGGGAGCAGTCAGCCCCAGCATTTT. Its protein is CASRPTGSSQPQHF.

In this sample, this clonotype turned up a few times. The rearrangement joins TRBV3-1 to TRBJ2-7, with TRBD2 identical over 8 bases. This CDR3 contains 15 residues. Germline V gives CDR1 LGHDT, CDR2 YNNKEL (reference sequence). V was pared by 0 bases and J by 3 bases, with 4 bases of the junction left unmatched. CDR3 in amino acids: CASSQDRGGFYEQYF. CDR3 bases: TGTGCCAGCAGCCAAGATCGGGGGGGATTCTACGAGCAGTACTTC.